This T cell receptor (beta chain) was sequenced in a study of CD8 T cells in ankylosing spondylitis (dated by TCRdb to the late 2010s). The study in broad terms: To find TCR variants linked to disease, the study profiled T cell receptor beta repertoires in ankylosing spondylitis patients and healthy donors. Peripheral blood was sampled, and synovial fluid was additionally collected from ankylosing spondylitis patients. The whole study cohort included some 100 healthy donors and some 27 ankylosing spondylitis patients.

Sequencing took place on an Illumina HiSeq 2500. TCR beta libraries were prepared by quantitative 5'-RACE with molecular barcodes. The authors processed their data as follows. A new computational method, built on a probabilistic model of VDJ rearrangement, was used to identify disease-linked TCR variants. TCRdb handled the public reads itself, with Q25 trimming in fastp and clone calling in MiXCR, and kept productive beta chains. Rows are combined by CDR3 protein, so each entry shows the most common genes and DNA. Here the V and J calls rest on TCRdb's processing, not on the authors' analysis. The sample yields some 240,000 distinct CDR3 sequences; 5.5% to 7.5% were counted once. The top ten clones comprise more than 13% of the sample. Between the V and J ends, shortened by 5 bases and 5 bases respectively, the junction contains 10 bases. CDR1 is given as PRHDT and CDR2 as FYEKMQ, both from the germline V gene (reference sequence). The CDR3 covers 13 residues, taking in both the cysteine and the phenylalanine. The retained sequence is limited to the CDR3, 39 bases, with the frame set at the first base.

This clonotype was seen many times. Its binding antigen is unknown. No base-level quality is on record; no much larger clone is a single base apart. On the study overall, not on this receptor specifically: Some of the motif variants had been reported before in the synovial fluid and blood of reactive arthritis patients, a finding that suggests common disease-initiation mechanisms. Blood from ankylosing spondylitis patients appeared to be characterized by a TCR beta motif made up of about 8 highly homologous amino acid variants. In peripheral blood, the disease-linked clones were found at relatively low frequencies and had a CD8+ phenotype. The disease-linked clones were reported to be significantly enriched in matched synovial fluid samples from ankylosing spondylitis patients.

The sample taken for sequencing was blood, either unsorted or a sorted T cell fraction (not recorded which). The sequence derives from a male donor with ankylosing spondylitis. Rearrangement joined TRBV13 to TRBJ2-1; the D gene cannot be named for sure. The CDR3 region reads CASSRNSHNEQFF. The DNA reads TGTGCCAGCAGCCGTAACAGTCACAATGAGCAGTTCTTC.